The sequence of this TCR beta chain was determined in a study of graft-versus-host responses after intestinal transplantation. Across the study: Each patient got anti-thymocyte globulin induction, then tacrolimus and steroids for roughly 3 years. Overall study results and limits: Individuals carrying graft-donor T cell macrochimerism showed high graft-versus-host to host-versus-graft clonal ratios in allografts. Early HvG declines after transplant were associated with peak circulating GvH clone levels. The recipient marrow held GvH clones, and some of them showed up first in ileum or blood.

Turning to this clone: The target antigen is unknown.

The assay was immunoSEQ multiplex PCR, and TCRdb's table has in-frame clones only and misses some. The sample contains tens of thousands of clones, under 90% of which appear only once. The receptor's source is a human donor who received an intestinal transplant. Sample: unstimulated CD4+ T cells sorted from spleen or lymph node cells, taken before intestinal transplant.

The DNA for the CDR3 is TGTGCCAGCAGCCACCTAGCGGGGGGACAAGAGACCCAGTACTTC. It codes for CASSHLAGGQETQYF. The genes are TRBV4-2 and TRBJ2-5, with TRBD2 matching over 11 bases. Germline trimming cut 3 bases from V and 2 bases from J; bases unmatched to any gene: 2. The CDR3 loop spans 15 amino acids. Germline V CDR1 and CDR2: LGHNA, YNFKEQ.